Listed below are T cell receptor beta chains from one sample, sequenced in a study of blood T cell repertoires in COVID-19. This table comes from immunoSEQ multiplex PCR, and its TCRdb copy is limited to in-frame clones, with some not included. Here the sample spans about 290,000 clones, 86% being singletons. Sequencing used peripheral blood. The receptors originated from a woman aged 25 to 45 with active or convalescent COVID-19. Each CDR3 is given with its conserved first and last residue. Size values are once, few and many counts, or a class for expanded clones, and some rows have none.

j_gene: TRBJ2-5
v_gene: TRBV5-1
len: 15
abundance: -
CDR3aa: CASSLRGMGQETQYF

j_gene: TRBJ1-1
v_gene: TRBV5-6
len: 13
abundance: -
CDR3aa: CASSSTGSPEAFF

j_gene: TRBJ1-1
v_gene: TRBV6-5
len: 14
abundance: -
CDR3aa: CASSYQGADTEAFF

j_gene: TRBJ1-3
v_gene: TRBV28
len: 13
abundance: -
CDR3aa: CASRPVFGNTIYF

j_gene: TRBJ1-2
v_gene: TRBV5-5
len: 15
abundance: -
CDR3aa: CASSSDDRAFYGYTF

j_gene: TRBJ2-4
v_gene: TRBV28
len: 14
abundance: -
CDR3aa: CASSLGVPGNIQYF

j_gene: TRBJ1-2
v_gene: TRBV6-5
len: 16
abundance: -
CDR3aa: CASSSSTGWRPYGYTF

j_gene: TRBJ1-2
v_gene: TRBV4-3
len: 16
abundance: once
CDR3aa: CASSQETTQGANGYTF

j_gene: TRBJ1-1
v_gene: TRBV24-1
len: 14
abundance: -
CDR3aa: CATRGSGQNTEAFF

j_gene: TRBJ1-3
v_gene: TRBV3-1/TRBV3-2
len: 14
abundance: once
CDR3aa: CASSRPVSGNTIYF

j_gene: TRBJ1-1
v_gene: TRBV7-8
len: 13
abundance: once
CDR3aa: CASSLLRGSEAFF

j_gene: TRBJ1-6
v_gene: TRBV7-2
len: 15
abundance: once
CDR3aa: CASRPKTDYNSPLHF

j_gene: TRBJ1-3
v_gene: TRBV4-3
len: 16
abundance: -
CDR3aa: CASSQDIRGSGNTIYF